These 25 T cell receptor beta chains share one sample of origin, sequenced in a study of vaccination effects on CD4 cells after COVID-19. No antigens are known for them. Antigen-specific CD4+ T cells were expanded (with viral peptide pools) by the ViraFEST assay ahead of sequencing. CD4+ T cell isolation took place after about nine days of culture. The person had a PCR-confirmed SARS-CoV-2 infection during March to December 2020. Assay used: immunoSEQ multiplex PCR; TCRdb lists only in-frame clones, some missing. The table includes tens of thousands of clones, around 67% detected once. Source: CD4+ T cells from PBMCs cultured with a peptide pool, taken before COVID-19 vaccination. These receptors were obtained from a human donor who had a prior SARS-CoV-2 infection.

This sequence joins TRBV2 and TRBJ2-1, with 13 bases aligning to TRBD2. Trimming took 7 bases from V and 5 from J; bases not matched to a gene: 5. Germline V CDR1 and CDR2: SNHLY, FYNNEI. This CDR3 comprises 15 residues. The CDR3: CASTSGLAGHNEQFF. The CDR3 DNA follows: TGTGCCAGCACCTCGGGACTAGCGGGACACAATGAGCAGTTCTTC.

This clone was counted a few times. The chain has TRBV30 and TRBJ1-2; D call uncertain. CDR3 length equals 14 residues. Germline V lookup: CDR1 GTSNPN, CDR2 SVGIG (reference sequence). Trimming left V 0 bases short and J 0 bases short, with 8 bases between. The CDR3 DNA reads TGTGCCTGGAGTGTAGGAGAGTCTAACTATGGCTACACCTTC. Protein: CAWSVGESNYGYTF.

This chain connects TRBV20-1 to TRBJ2-3; D is unclear. Germline V gene lookup returns CDR1 DFQATT and CDR2 SNEGSKA (reference sequence). This CDR3 is 11 amino acids long. Trimming stripped 3 bases from V and 5 bases from J, with 6 bases between. CDR3 bases: TGCAGTGCTAGTTCAGTAGATACGCAGTATTTT. This codes for CSASSVDTQYF.

The CDR3 nucleotides read TGTCCAAGAGGCTGGGGGCTAGCGTTGTCGTCCTACGAGCAGTACTTC. This codes for CPRGWGLALSSYEQYF. This chain connects TRBV19 to TRBJ2-7, with D perhaps matching TRBD1 or TRBD2 (6 bases each). The CDR3 covers 16 residues. CDR1 and CDR2 (germline): LNHDA, SQIVND (reference sequence).

This sequence joins TRBV9 and TRBJ2-2; D unresolved. CDR1 and CDR2 from the germline V gene are SGDLS and YYNGEE. Trimming stripped 0 bases from V and 1 base from J, with 7 bases between. The CDR3 loop spans 15 amino acids. CDR3 region: CASSVDGRNTGELFF. CDR3 DNA: TGTGCCAGCAGCGTAGATGGCAGGAACACCGGGGAGCTGTTTTTT.

The chain combines TRBV30 with TRBJ2-1, with 7 bases fitting TRBD2. CDR3 length equals 15 residues. Germline V lookup: CDR1 GTSNPN, CDR2 SVGIG (reference sequence). V trimming: 1 base; J trimming: 1 base; junction bases outside the gene matches: 4. CDR3 sequence (DNA): TGTGCCTGGAGTGGGACTAGTGTGTCCTACAATGAGCAGTTCTTC. Protein sequence: CAWSGTSVSYNEQFF.

V gene TRBV19 combines with J gene TRBJ1-1, with D hard to call. With 5 bases removed from V and 0 bases from J, the gap between germline ends came to 10 bases. The CDR3 spans 14 residues. The germline V gene encodes CDR1 LNHDA and CDR2 SQIVND (reference sequence). The CDR3, as DNA: TGTGCCAGTAGTCCCCGGGCCGTGAACACTGAAGCTTTCTTT. Protein: CASSPRAVNTEAFF.

This sequence joins TRBV9 and TRBJ1-1, with D possibly matching TRBD1 (6 bases). The V gene's germline CDR1 is SGDLS and CDR2 YYNGEE. The V end was cut by 5 bases, the J end by 4 bases, with 12 bases between. CDR3 length: 13 residues. CDR3 loop: CASSAGEFTEAFF. In DNA, the CDR3 is TGTGCCAGCAGTGCAGGGGAGTTCACTGAAGCTTTCTTT.

The genes are TRBV21-1 and TRBJ1-6. TRBV21-1 is given as a pseudogene. The CDR3 covers 14 residues. For the CDR3, the DNA is TGTGCCAGCAGCATAATGGTGGGGAATTCACCCCTCCACTTT. Amino acids: CASSIMVGNSPLHF.

The rearrangement links TRBV9 to TRBJ1-6; possibly TRBD1 for D (5 bases). In germline, CDR1 is SGDLS, CDR2 YYNGEE. The V end lost 3 bases, the J end lost 6 bases, and 16 bases lay between the germline ends. The CDR3 covers 16 residues. In DNA form, the CDR3 reads TGTGCCAGCAGCGAGGGCCTAGGCGGGGCTAATTCACCCCTCCACTTT. This sequence encodes CASSEGLGGANSPLHF.

The chain is built from TRBV15 and TRBJ1-2; D is unresolved. Germline V lookup: CDR1 LNHNV, CDR2 YYDKDF (reference sequence). The V gene lost 0 bases and the J gene lost 2 bases, with 10 bases spanning the gap. This CDR3 is built from 15 residues. The CDR3 DNA reads as TGTGCCACCAGCAGAGATCTCACGGAAAACTATGGCTACACCTTC. Its translation: CATSRDLTENYGYTF.

This clone came up once. This chain connects TRBV19 to TRBJ1-6, with no clear D. The CDR3 runs to 14 residues. V dropped 6 bases and J dropped 5 bases, with 11 bases sitting between them. Germline CDR1 and CDR2: LNHDA and SQIVND (reference sequence). CDR3 coding DNA: TGTGCCAGTAGCCAACAAGTGGATAATTCACCCCTCCACTTT. It specifies CASSQQVDNSPLHF.

This clone was recorded once. The chain recombines TRBV7-8 with TRBJ2-3, with D perhaps given as TRBD1 or TRBD2 (7 bases each). Germline V CDR1 and CDR2: SGHVS, FQNEAQ. Trimming removed 0 bases at V and 3 bases at J, with 13 bases between. The CDR3 spans 16 residues. The CDR3 nucleotides are TGTGCCAGCAGCTTAGCAAACAGGGGAGGGACAGATACGCAGTATTTT. Its translation is CASSLANRGGTDTQYF.

This sequence joins TRBV27 and TRBJ1-2, with no clear D. Between the trimmed V and J ends, which lost 4 bases and 2 bases, there was a span of 8 bases. CDR1 MNHEY and CDR2 SMNVEV come from the germline V gene (reference sequence). This CDR3 spans 13 amino acids. Here the CDR3 reads CASSYDGNYGYTF. The CDR3 bases are TGTGCCAGCAGTTATGACGGAAACTATGGCTACACCTTC.

The chain links TRBV5-1 to TRBJ2-5; no clear D. Trimming cost V 0 bases and J 5 bases, with 8 bases left between them. Germline V gene data show CDR1 as SGHRS and CDR2 as YFSETQ. This CDR3 is built from 13 residues. The CDR3 sequence: CASSLEPLETQYF. In DNA, the CDR3 is TGCGCCAGCAGCTTGGAGCCCCTTGAGACCCAGTACTTC.

This chain joins TRBV30 and TRBJ1-5, with TRBD1 as a possible D gene (6 bases). CDR1 GTSNPN and CDR2 SVGIG come from the germline V gene (reference sequence). The CDR3 spans 16 residues. The germline V and J ends were trimmed by 2 bases and 0 bases, with 14 bases remaining between them. The CDR3 spells CAWSRTGTYSNQPQHF. The DNA for the CDR3 is TGTGCCTGGAGTAGAACAGGGACTTATAGCAATCAGCCCCAGCATTTT. The full variable domain, completed using reference TRBV30 and TRBJ1-5, is SQTIHQWPATLVQPVGSPLSLECTVEGTSNPNLYWYRQAAGRGLQLLFYSVGIGQISSEVPQNLSASRPQDRQFILSSKKLLLSDSGFYLCAWSRTGTYSNQPQHFGDGTRLSIL.

J is TRBJ2-6 and V is TRBV11-3; D possibly uses TRBD1 or TRBD2 (5 bases each). CDR3 size: 17 residues. V was cut by 3 bases and J by 0 bases, with 12 bases left in between. Germline-derived CDR1 and CDR2 are SGHNT and YENEEA. The CDR3 nucleotides are TGTGCCAGCAGCTTGTCGGGACCGAGCTCTGGGGCCAACGTCCTGACTTTC. Protein: CASSLSGPSSGANVLTF.

The chain is built from TRBV5-4 and TRBJ1-1, with TRBD1 matching 7 bases. The ends lost 2 bases at V and 5 bases at J; junction bases unmatched: 3. The CDR3 length is 13 residues. CDR1 is SGHNT and CDR2 is YYREEE in the germline V gene (reference sequence). The CDR3 reads CASSFTGVTEAFF. CDR3 DNA: TGTGCCAGCAGCTTTACAGGGGTGACTGAAGCTTTCTTT. Together with reference TRBV5-4 and TRBJ1-1, the CDR3 gives the full variable domain: ETGVTQSPTHLIKTRGQQVTLRCSSQSGHNTVSWYQQALGQGPQFIFQYYREEENGRGNFPPRFSGLQFPNYSSELNVNALELDDSALYLCASSFTGVTEAFFGQGTRLTVV.

V usage is TRBV4-1 and J usage is TRBJ1-2, with D unclear. V shed 4 bases and J shed 0 bases, with 9 bases lying between them. The CDR3 length is 14 residues. Germline CDR1 is MGHRA and CDR2 is YSYEKL. This CDR3 is CASSLQSSNYGYTF. The CDR3 region has the DNA TGCGCCAGCAGCCTCCAGAGTTCTAACTATGGCTACACCTTC.

The V call is TRBV18, the J call TRBJ2-1, with D maybe TRBD2 (5 bases). V was shortened by 3 bases and J by 2 bases, with 8 bases between the two germline ends. Germline V gene data show CDR1 as KGHSH and CDR2 as LQKENI. The CDR3 is 14 residues long. The CDR3 is CASSPRGAYNEQFF. The DNA of the CDR3 is TGTGCCAGCTCACCCCGGGGTGCCTACAATGAGCAGTTCTTC.

J is TRBJ2-7 and V is TRBV10-3, with 9 bases lining up with TRBD2. The CDR3 has 12 residues. V shed 9 bases and J 3 bases; nucleotides not matched to a gene: 3. Germline V gene data show CDR1 as ENHRY and CDR2 as SYGVKD. The CDR3 DNA is TGTGCCATAAGTAGCGGGAGCTACGAGCAGTACTTC. Translation gives CAISSGSYEQYF.

J is TRBJ1-1 and V is TRBV30, with 7 bases matching TRBD1. Germline V CDR1 and CDR2: GTSNPN, SVGIG (reference sequence). V was pared by 0 bases and J by 7 bases, with 5 bases of the junction left unmatched. This CDR3 is 13 amino acids long. Here the CDR3 reads CAWSVYQGGEAFF. The CDR3 DNA is TGTGCCTGGAGTGTATACCAGGGGGGTGAAGCTTTCTTT.

The rearrangement joins TRBV24-1 to TRBJ2-1; 12 nucleotides align to TRBD1. The CDR3 spans 16 residues. Germline V gene lookup returns CDR1 KGHDR and CDR2 SFDVKD. With V trimmed by 4 bases and J by 7 bases, 7 bases remained unmatched. The CDR3 reads CATSDPGQGAANEQFF. The CDR3 nucleotides are TGTGCCACCAGTGACCCGGGACAGGGGGCTGCGAATGAGCAGTTCTTC.

The chain uses TRBV7-3 and TRBJ2-5; TRBD2 matches at 8 bases. After removal of 4 bases from V and 4 bases from J, the junction contained 8 bases not matched to a gene. CDR3 length: 15 amino acids. The V gene's germline CDR1 is SGHTA and CDR2 FQGTGA. CDR3 DNA sequence: TGTGCCAGCAGCTCCGACGGGGGGGCCGGAGAGACCCAGTACTTC. Translating gives CASSSDGGAGETQYF. Based on the CDR3 plus reference TRBV7-3 and TRBJ2-5, the full variable domain is GAGVSQTPSNKVTEKGKYVELRCDPISGHTALYWYRQSLGQGPEFLIYFQGTGAADDSGLPNDRFFAVRPEGSVSTLKIQRTERGDSAVYLCASSSDGGAGETQYFGPGTRLLVL.

The J gene is TRBJ1-6, the V gene TRBV19; D is possibly TRBD1 (5 bases). The ends were cut back, 11 bases at V and 6 bases at J, with 14 bases in the middle. Germline assignment: CDR1 LNHDA and CDR2 SQIVND (reference sequence). There are 13 residues in the CDR3. This CDR3 reads CASARDLNSPLHF. CDR3 DNA sequence: TGTGCCTCCGCCCGGGACCTTAATTCACCCCTCCACTTT.